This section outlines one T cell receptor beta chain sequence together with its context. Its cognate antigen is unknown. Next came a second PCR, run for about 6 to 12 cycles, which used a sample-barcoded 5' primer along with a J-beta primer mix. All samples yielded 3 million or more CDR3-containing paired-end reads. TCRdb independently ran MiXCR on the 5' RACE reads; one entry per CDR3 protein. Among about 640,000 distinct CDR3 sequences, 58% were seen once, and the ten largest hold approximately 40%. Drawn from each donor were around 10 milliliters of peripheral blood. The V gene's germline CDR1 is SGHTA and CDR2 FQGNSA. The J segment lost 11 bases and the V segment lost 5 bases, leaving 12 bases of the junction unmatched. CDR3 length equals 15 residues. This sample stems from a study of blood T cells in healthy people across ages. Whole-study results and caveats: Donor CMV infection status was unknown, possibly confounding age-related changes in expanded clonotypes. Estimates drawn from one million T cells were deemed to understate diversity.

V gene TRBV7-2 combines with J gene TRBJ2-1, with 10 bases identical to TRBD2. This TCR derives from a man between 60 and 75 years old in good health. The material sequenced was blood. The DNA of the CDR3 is TGTGCCAGCAGCCCCGGGACTAGCGTGGGGGGAAAGCAGTTCTTC. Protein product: CASSPGTSVGGKQFF.